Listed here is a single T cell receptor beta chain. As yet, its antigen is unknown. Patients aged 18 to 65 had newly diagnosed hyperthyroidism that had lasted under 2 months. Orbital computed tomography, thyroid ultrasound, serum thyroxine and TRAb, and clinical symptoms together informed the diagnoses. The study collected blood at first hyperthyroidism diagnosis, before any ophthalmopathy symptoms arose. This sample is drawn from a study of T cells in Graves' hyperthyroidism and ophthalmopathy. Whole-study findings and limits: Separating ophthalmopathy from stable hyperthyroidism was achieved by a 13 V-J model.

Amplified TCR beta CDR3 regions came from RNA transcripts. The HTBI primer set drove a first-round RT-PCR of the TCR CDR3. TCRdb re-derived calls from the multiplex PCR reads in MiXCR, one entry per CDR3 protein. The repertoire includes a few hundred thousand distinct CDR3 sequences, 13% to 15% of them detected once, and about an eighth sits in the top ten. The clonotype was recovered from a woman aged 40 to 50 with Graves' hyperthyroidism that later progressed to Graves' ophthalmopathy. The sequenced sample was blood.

The CDR3 here is CASSLMDRLGTDTQYF. CDR3 in DNA: TGCGCCAGCAGCTTGATGGACAGGTTGGGCACAGATACGCAGTATTTT. V usage is TRBV5-1 and J usage is TRBJ2-3; 7 nucleotides match TRBD1. The germline V gene encodes CDR1 SGHRS and CDR2 YFSETQ. Trimming cost V 1 base and J 1 base; bases outside gene matches: 6. CDR3 length: 16 residues.